The 20 T cell receptor beta chains below were found in one sample sequenced in a study of early T cells in non-severe SARS-CoV-2 infection (TCRdb year 2021). Receptor amplification or capture employed 5' RACE. The run used a NextSeq 500. TCRdb reprocessing: public reads trimmed at Q25 with fastp, clones called with MiXCR, in-frame beta chains kept. Here each entry gathers all rows of one CDR3 protein and keeps the most common genes and DNA. The table for this sample lists tens of thousands of distinct CDR3 sequences; approximately 8.9% of them were counted only once. Together, the top ten hold around 12% of the sample. The sequenced sample was whole blood. These TCRs come from an adult who was a healthcare worker with PCR-confirmed SARS-CoV-2 infection or an uninfected control (not recorded which).

This chain uses TRBV29-1 with TRBJ2-3; D unresolved. Germline V lookup: CDR1 SQVTM, CDR2 ANQGSEA. V shed 6 bases and J shed 6 bases, with 22 bases lying between them. The CDR3 is made up of 15 amino acids. CDR3 nucleotide sequence: TGCAGCGTACCCGCAGAGCCCCTTGAGTCGGATACGCAGTATTTT. Translated: CSVPAEPLESDTQYF.

This clonotype was counted many times. The rearrangement joins TRBV7-2 to TRBJ2-1; no clear D. Trimming removed 2 bases from V and 1 base from J, with 9 bases in between. Looked up from germline, CDR1 is SGHTA and CDR2 is FQGNSA. The CDR3 length is 15 residues. The CDR3 DNA follows: TGTGCCAGCAGCTTACGAGACCCATCCTACAATGAGCAGTTCTTC. Its translation: CASSLRDPSYNEQFF.

In this sample, this clonotype turned up many times. This chain uses TRBV6-1 with TRBJ1-4; 8 nucleotides align to TRBD1. CDR3 length: 15 residues. Germline trimming cut 5 bases from V and 8 bases from J; bases unmatched to any gene: 10. Germline V gives CDR1 MNHNS, CDR2 SASEGT. The CDR3 here is CASSTQQGVGEKLFF. The CDR3 coding sequence is TGTGCCAGCAGTACCCAACAGGGGGTAGGGGAAAAACTGTTTTTT.

This clonotype was seen a few times. The chain employs TRBV6-2 or TRBV6-3 and TRBJ2-5; a possible D gene is TRBD2 (7 bases). Germline V gene lookup returns CDR1 MNHEY and CDR2 SVGEGT. The CDR3 runs to 15 residues. V was clipped by 6 bases and J by 9 bases, with 23 bases between them. CDR3 in DNA: TGTGCCAGCAGCCCCGCGGCTAGCGGTCCAGGGGCCCAGTACTTC. Translation gives CASSPAASGPGAQYF.

The chain carries TRBV7-3 and TRBJ1-1, with D tentatively TRBD1 (6 bases). The germline V gene encodes CDR1 SGHTA and CDR2 FQGTGA. The CDR3 loop spans 14 amino acids. Deletions cut 5 bases from V and 5 bases from J, with 15 bases between. The CDR3 here is CASSQTGMGTEAFF. CDR3 bases: TGTGCCAGCAGCCAAACAGGGATGGGGACTGAAGCTTTCTTT.

The J gene is TRBJ2-3, the V gene TRBV6-4; 13 nucleotides align to TRBD2. Per germline, CDR1 MRHNA and CDR2 SNTAGT. The CDR3 runs 17 residues. J lost 5 bases, V lost 5 bases, and 10 bases had no gene match. DNA for the CDR3: TGTGCCAGCAGTCAACTAGCGGGGGGGCACTCGGAAGATACGCAGTATTTT. Encoded protein: CASSQLAGGHSEDTQYF.

This clonotype was recorded at least ten times. The chain has TRBV6-2 or TRBV6-3 and TRBJ2-7; D possibly corresponds to TRBD1 (5 bases). Trimming took off 10 bases at V and 2 bases at J, with 12 bases between the two ends. This CDR3 region has 12 residues. Germline values: CDR1 MNHEY, CDR2 SVGEGT. CDR3 sequence reads: CATSDRTYEQYF. The CDR3 nucleotides are TGTGCCACCTCCGACAGAACCTACGAGCAGTACTTC.

This clonotype appeared many times. The J gene is TRBJ1-1, the V gene TRBV29-1; the match to TRBD1 covers 7 bases. V lost 7 bases and J lost 4; bases outside the gene matches: 9. From germline, CDR1 is SQVTM and CDR2 ANQGSEA. The CDR3 loop spans 13 amino acids. CDR3 in amino acids: CSGTTGSTTEAFF. In nucleotides, the CDR3 is TGCAGCGGTACGACAGGGTCAACCACTGAAGCTTTCTTT. Combining the CDR3 with reference TRBV29-1 and TRBJ1-1 gives the whole variable domain SAVISQKPSRDICQRGTSLTIQCQVDSQVTMMFWYRQQPGQSLTLIATANQGSEATYESGFVIDKFPISRPNLTFSTLTVSNMSPEDSSIYLCSGTTGSTTEAFFGQGTRLTVV.

This clonotype was seen repeatedly, ten times or more. This chain links TRBV7-8 with TRBJ2-7; no reliable D call. The CDR3 runs 14 residues. Germline CDR1 SGHVS, CDR2 FQNEAQ. V lost 5 bases and J 4 bases, leaving 15 bases between the germline ends. As DNA, the CDR3 is TGTGCCAGCAGCGCAGCCGGGTTAGGTTACGAGCAGTACTTC. Its protein product is CASSAAGLGYEQYF.

There are many counts of this clonotype. The chain uses TRBV20-1 and TRBJ1-5; no clear D gene. From germline, CDR1 is DFQATT and CDR2 SNEGSKA (reference sequence). V lost 0 bases to trimming and J lost 9 bases, with 21 bases between them. The CDR3 is 16 amino acids. CDR3 nucleotide sequence: TGCAGTGCTAGAGATGAGACGGTCAAAGGAATTCCGCCCCAGCATTTT. It specifies CSARDETVKGIPPQHF.

This clonotype was counted at least ten times. V usage is TRBV5-1 and J usage is TRBJ2-1; 9 bases are a match to TRBD2. Germline V gives CDR1 SGHRS, CDR2 YFSETQ. The CDR3 has 17 residues. Unmatched junction bases numbered 11, after V lost 4 bases and J lost 3 bases. CDR3 region: CASSGVFSGGDYNEQFF. The CDR3 DNA sequence: TGCGCCAGCAGCGGCGTTTTTAGCGGGGGAGACTACAATGAGCAGTTCTTC. The whole variable domain, filled in from reference TRBV5-1 and TRBJ2-1, reads KAGVTQTPRYLIKTRGQQVTLSCSPISGHRSVSWYQQTPGQGLQFLFEYFSETQRNKGNFPGRFSGRQFSNSRSEMNVSTLELGDSALYLCASSGVFSGGDYNEQFFGPGTRLTVL.

This clonotype was seen many times. The junction does not match germline at one end; this may be a read error. The chain couples TRBV6-2 or TRBV6-3 to TRBJ2-1, with D perhaps TRBD1 (7 bases). This CDR3 is built from 13 residues. Germline V gene data show CDR1 as MNHEY and CDR2 as SVGEGT. The CDR3 DNA reads as TGTGCCAGCAGTTACTTTGCGGGACAGCATCACGTCTTC. Translating it yields CASSYFAGQHHVF.

This clonotype was seen repeatedly, ten times or more. The rearrangement links TRBV19 to TRBJ1-2; the D is unclear. The CDR3 length is 14 residues. V lost 2 bases and J 6 bases, leaving 13 bases between the germline ends. From germline, CDR1 is LNHDA and CDR2 SQIVND (reference sequence). CDR3 sequence: CASSIQNLGHGYTF. The CDR3 region has the DNA TGTGCCAGTAGTATACAGAACCTAGGGCATGGCTACACCTTC.

The sample holds many counts of this clonotype. This chain uses TRBV20-1 with TRBJ1-5, with 7 bases identical to TRBD1. The CDR3 is made up of 14 amino acids. The germline CDR1 and CDR2 sequences are DFQATT and SNEGSKA (reference sequence). V was pared by 6 bases and J by 8 bases, with 13 bases of the junction left unmatched. The CDR3 region has the DNA TGCAGTGCCGCTAGTGGACAGGCATATGAGCCCCAGCATTTT. It encodes CSAASGQAYEPQHF.

This clonotype appeared many times. J is TRBJ2-7 and V is TRBV4-2; tentative D call: TRBD2 (5 bases). This CDR3 contains 14 residues. V was cut by 0 bases and J by 3 bases, with 9 bases left in between. CDR1 and CDR2 from the germline V gene are LGHNA and YNFKEQ. CDR3 residues: CASSQDMTNYEQYF. In nucleotides, the CDR3 is TGTGCCAGCAGCCAAGATATGACTAACTACGAGCAGTACTTC.

The sample holds many counts of this clonotype. V usage is TRBV19 and J usage is TRBJ2-7, with TRBD2 as a possible D gene (6 bases). This CDR3 region has 17 residues. In germline, CDR1 is LNHDA, CDR2 SQIVND (reference sequence). The V gene lost 7 bases and the J gene lost 0 bases, with 22 bases spanning the gap. The DNA of the CDR3 is TGTGCCAGTACCCCACGAGGGCGGGACGTCGGCTCCTACGAGCAGTACTTC. Translating gives CASTPRGRDVGSYEQYF.

This clonotype was recorded at least ten times. The rearrangement uses TRBV7-8 and TRBJ2-7, with 10 bases aligning to TRBD1. Germline V gene sequence: CDR1 SGHVS, CDR2 FQNEAQ. V lost 3 bases to trimming and J lost 3 bases; unmatched junction nucleotides: 2. The CDR3 consists of 14 residues. This CDR3 reads CASSLRTGGYEQYF. CDR3 DNA sequence: TGTGCCAGCAGCTTGAGGACAGGGGGCTACGAGCAGTACTTC.

This clonotype was detected many times. The chain employs TRBV20-1 and TRBJ2-1; D uncertain. CDR3 length equals 11 residues. V shed 1 base and J shed 8 bases, with 6 bases lying between them. Germline V gene sequence: CDR1 DFQATT, CDR2 SNEGSKA (reference sequence). The CDR3 coding sequence is TGCAGTGCTAGAGTGGTGGATGAGCAGTTCTTC. Translating it yields CSARVVDEQFF.

This chain connects TRBV9 to TRBJ1-1, with D possibly matching TRBD1 (6 bases). CDR3 length: 14 residues. Germline assignment: CDR1 SGDLS and CDR2 YYNGEE. Trimming left V 4 bases short and J 4 bases short, with 14 bases between. CDR3 sequence reads: CASSLTSGVTEAFF. In DNA form, the CDR3 reads TGTGCCAGCAGCTTAACCTCAGGGGTCACTGAAGCTTTCTTT.

This clonotype was picked up many times. The chain links TRBV19 to TRBJ1-2; D remains unclear. The V and J ends lost 3 bases and 2 bases respectively, with 13 bases between them. The CDR3 loop spans 15 amino acids. Germline CDR1 reads LNHDA; CDR2 reads SQIVND (reference sequence). In nucleotides, the CDR3 is TGTGCCAGTAGTATGGTTTTAGGCAGAAACTATGGCTACACCTTC. It translates to CASSMVLGRNYGYTF.